This T cell receptor (beta chain) comes out of a study of blood T cell repertoires in COVID-19. The repertoire was sequenced with immunoSEQ multiplex PCR; TCRdb's copy has only in-frame clones and lacks some. This table has a few hundred thousand clones, over 75% appearing once. This clone has only one observation. V lost 1 base and J lost 5; bases outside the gene matches: 10. The CDR3 totals 17 residues. The V gene's germline CDR1 is SGHTA and CDR2 FQGNSA. The clonotype comes from a young woman who had been exposed to COVID-19. Sequenced sample: PBMCs or T cells enriched from blood (not recorded which). This rearrangement joins TRBV7-2 to TRBJ2-5; 10 nucleotides align to TRBD2. The CDR3: CASSLVGLAGVGETQYF. The CDR3 nucleotides are TGTGCCAGCAGCTTAGTCGGGCTAGCGGGGGTCGGGGAGACCCAGTACTTC.